The 22 T cell receptor beta chains presented below share a single source sample, sequenced in a study of OX40 agonist ivuxolimab in advanced cancers. This table comes from immunoSEQ multiplex PCR, and its TCRdb copy is limited to in-frame clones, with some not included. The table has some 60,000 clones, less than 95% seen once. The sample in question was CD4+ or CD8+ T cells sorted from blood, obtained in a trial of the OX40 agonist ivuxolimab. Source of these receptors: an adult with an advanced solid tumor such as melanoma, head and neck, liver or kidney cancer.

The chain has TRBV19 and TRBJ1-5, with D unclear. Germline V gene data show CDR1 as LNHDA and CDR2 as SQIVND (reference sequence). CDR3 length: 15 residues. V lost 7 bases to trimming and J lost 2 bases, with 15 bases between them. Here the CDR3 DNA reads TGTGCCAGTATCCCTAGCCACGGTGGCAATCAGCCCCAGCATTTT. Its protein product is CASIPSHGGNQPQHF.

The rearrangement joins TRBV27 to TRBJ2-5, with 9 bases identical to TRBD2. Germline assignment: CDR1 MNHEY and CDR2 SMNVEV (reference sequence). Unmatched junction bases numbered 9, after V lost 8 bases and J lost 2 bases. This CDR3 has 15 residues. The CDR3 bases are TGTGCCAGCGGTGGCGGGAGGGAGGGACAAGAGACCCAGTACTTC. This translates into CASGGGREGQETQYF.

V and J are TRBV7-9 and TRBJ2-7; TRBD2 is a possible D gene (6 bases). The V end lost 5 bases, the J end lost 3 bases, and 14 bases lay between the germline ends. Germline V gene lookup returns CDR1 SEHNR and CDR2 FQNEAQ (reference sequence). There are 14 residues in the CDR3. The CDR3 spells CASSQGETSYEQYF. Here the CDR3 DNA reads TGTGCCAGCAGCCAAGGGGAGACTAGCTACGAGCAGTACTTC.

V and J are TRBV5-1 and TRBJ2-2, with 11 bases that match TRBD2. Trimming took 7 bases from V and 4 from J; bases not matched to a gene: 18. The CDR3 loop spans 19 amino acids. The germline CDR1 and CDR2 sequences are SGHRS and YFSETQ. The CDR3 DNA sequence: TGCGCCAGCTCCCTCCCTGGACTAGCGGGCCGCGGGAGCACCGGGGAGCTGTTTTTT. Its translation: CASSLPGLAGRGSTGELFF.

The chain combines TRBV6-5 with TRBJ1-5; tentatively, D is TRBD1 (6 bases). The CDR3 length is 15 residues. Germline CDR1 reads MNHEY; CDR2 reads SVGAGI. The V gene lost 5 bases and the J gene lost 5 bases, with 16 bases spanning the gap. CDR3 nucleotides: TGTGCCAGCAGTGTATTAGGGGGGGCTTATCAGCCCCAGCATTTT. Translated: CASSVLGGAYQPQHF.

This sequence joins TRBV16 and TRBJ2-2; 7 bases are a match to TRBD2. CDR1 is KGHSY, CDR2 FQNENV, per germline. The CDR3 spans 14 residues. The junction had 1 base not matched to a gene; V was cut back by 0 bases and J by 6 bases. The CDR3 region has the DNA TGTGCCAGCAGCCAATCGGGAGGGTCCGGGGAGCTGTTTTTT. It encodes CASSQSGGSGELFF. Drawing the rest from reference TRBV16 and TRBJ2-2, the complete variable domain is GEEVAQTPKHLVRGEGQKAKLYCAPIKGHSYVFWYQQVLKNEFKFLISFQNENVFDETGMPKERFSAKCLPNSPCSLEIQATKLEDSAVYFCASSQSGGSGELFFGEGSRLTVL.

The chain is built from TRBV5-6 and TRBJ1-6; 9 positions match TRBD1. The CDR3 sequence is 16 residues long. The junction had 5 bases not matched to a gene; V was cut back by 4 bases and J by 3 bases. The germline V gene has CDR1 SGHDT and CDR2 YYEEEE. The CDR3 DNA follows: TGTGCCAGCAGCACAGGGGGCAGCAACTATAATTCACCCCTCCACTTT. Its translation: CASSTGGSNYNSPLHF.

The gene calls are TRBV5-4 and TRBJ2-7, with 12 bases lining up with TRBD2. Germline CDR1 SGHNT, CDR2 YYREEE (reference sequence). The CDR3 length is 14 residues. The V segment lost 4 bases and the J segment 4 bases; nucleotides outside the gene matches: 3. The CDR3 region has the DNA TGTGCCAGCAGCCCCGGACTAGCGGGATACGAGCAGTACTTC. Amino acid sequence: CASSPGLAGYEQYF.

The chain links TRBV18 to TRBJ2-7; D possibly corresponds to TRBD1 (6 bases). CDR3 length: 16 amino acids. In germline, CDR1 is KGHSH, CDR2 LQKENI. V gave up 4 bases and J gave up 1 base, with 17 bases separating them. Here the CDR3 DNA reads TGTGCCAGCTCACTAACCTACACTGGACAGTCCTACGAGCAGTACTTC. Protein sequence: CASSLTYTGQSYEQYF. Combining the CDR3 with reference TRBV18 and TRBJ2-7 gives the whole variable domain NAGVMQNPRHLVRRRGQEARLRCSPMKGHSHVYWYRQLPEEGLKFMVYLQKENIIDESGMPKERFSAEFPKEGPSILRIQQVVRGDSAAYFCASSLTYTGQSYEQYFGPGTRLTVT.

This chain joins TRBV9 and TRBJ2-7; 8 bases are a match to TRBD1. The CDR3 is 17 amino acids. Unmatched junction bases numbered 10, after V lost 0 bases and J lost 2 bases. The germline V gene has CDR1 SGDLS and CDR2 YYNGEE. The CDR3 DNA is TGTGCCAGCAGCGTAGGTGGATGGACAGGGTCACCCTACGAGCAGTACTTC. Amino acid sequence: CASSVGGWTGSPYEQYF.

The CDR3 DNA reads as TGTGCCAGCAGTTTCTTACCCGGCGAGCAGTACTTC. Translated: CASSFLPGEQYF. The chain recombines TRBV28 with TRBJ2-7, with unresolved D. The V and J ends lost 3 bases and 6 bases respectively, with 9 bases between them. The CDR3 is 12 residues long. Germline values: CDR1 MDHEN, CDR2 SYDVKM.

CDR3 residues: CASSSDTGGGRASLSVYEQFF. The CDR3 DNA follows: TGTGCCAGCAGCTCCGATACGGGGGGCGGGAGGGCCTCTCTTTCGGTCTATGAGCAGTTCTTC. This rearrangement joins TRBV7-8 to TRBJ2-1; TRBD2 agrees at 9 bases. The CDR3 runs to 21 residues. The J segment lost 8 bases and the V segment lost 4 bases, leaving 27 bases of the junction unmatched. The germline V gene has CDR1 SGHVS and CDR2 FQNEAQ.

V and J are TRBV28 and TRBJ2-5; no reliable D call. This CDR3 has 17 residues. Germline CDR1 is MDHEN and CDR2 is SYDVKM. V was cut by 6 bases and J by 0 bases, with 20 bases left in between. The CDR3 nucleotides are TGTGCCAGCAGCCTCAACCTAGATTCCCAACACCAAGAGACCCAGTACTTC. It specifies CASSLNLDSQHQETQYF.

The gene calls are TRBV5-1 and TRBJ2-1, with 10 bases that match TRBD2. The CDR3 has 14 amino acids. Germline values: CDR1 SGHRS, CDR2 YFSETQ. With V trimmed by 7 bases and J by 9 bases, 10 bases remained unmatched. The DNA of the CDR3 is TGCGCCAGCCAGTTTGGACTAGCGGTTGTTGAGCAGTTCTTC. This gives the protein CASQFGLAVVEQFF.

This clone came up a few times. The rearrangement links TRBV9 to TRBJ2-7; D may be TRBD2 (6 bases). Trimming removed 3 bases from V and 1 base from J, with 14 bases in between. The length of the CDR3 is 15 residues. CDR1 and CDR2 (germline): SGDLS, YYNGEE. CDR3 region: CASSGGYGGSYEQYF. The CDR3, as DNA: TGTGCCAGCAGCGGAGGGTATGGGGGGTCCTACGAGCAGTACTTC.

The chain joins TRBV5-1 to TRBJ2-5; possibly TRBD1 for D (6 bases). The germline V and J ends were trimmed by 0 bases and 1 base, with 10 bases remaining between them. Germline loops: CDR1 SGHRS, CDR2 YFSETQ. The CDR3 extends over 15 amino acids. The CDR3 reads CASSLVGQSQETQYF. In DNA, the CDR3 is TGCGCCAGCAGCTTGGTAGGACAGAGCCAAGAGACCCAGTACTTC.

This chain connects TRBV6-5 to TRBJ2-3, with D maybe TRBD2 (5 bases). The germline V gene encodes CDR1 MNHEY and CDR2 SVGAGI. The CDR3 runs to 13 residues. V was pared by 5 bases and J by 6 bases, with 12 bases between. This chain's CDR3 is CASSPKVADTQYF. CDR3 DNA: TGTGCCAGCAGTCCCAAGGTAGCGGATACGCAGTATTTT.

The rearrangement uses TRBV4-2 and TRBJ2-7; D possibly matches TRBD1 or TRBD2 (5 bases each). Germline CDR1 and CDR2: LGHNA and YNFKEQ. The ends were cut back, 3 bases at V and 5 bases at J, with 17 bases in the middle. The CDR3 is made up of 15 amino acids. CDR3 nucleotide sequence: TGTGCCAGCAGCCACCGGGACCCCCCAGTAGACGAGCAGTACTTC. Protein: CASSHRDPPVDEQYF.

This clone was recorded once. The chain has TRBV28 and TRBJ2-7, with TRBD2 as a possible D gene (5 bases). Germline lookup yields CDR1 MDHEN and CDR2 SYDVKM. The length of the CDR3 is 14 residues. V was cut by 1 base and J by 2 bases, with 9 bases left in between. This CDR3 is CASSLSDGTYEQYF. The DNA for the CDR3 is TGTGCCAGCAGTTTATCGGACGGGACCTACGAGCAGTACTTC.

This chain connects TRBV7-9 to TRBJ2-3; D remains unclear. CDR3 length: 10 residues. CDR1 SEHNR and CDR2 FQNEAQ come from the germline V gene (reference sequence). V was shortened by 5 bases and J by 6 bases, with 3 bases between the two germline ends. CDR3 DNA: TGTGCCAGCAGCCGCGATACGCAGTATTTT. It specifies CASSRDTQYF.

The chain uses TRBV7-6 and TRBJ1-2; D is possibly TRBD1 (5 bases). The CDR3 spans 17 residues. The V gene lost 1 base and the J gene lost 0 bases, with 15 bases spanning the gap. Germline CDR1 is SGHVS and CDR2 is FNYEAQ. Here the CDR3 reads CASSLGTGYPPNYGYTF. The CDR3 nucleotides read TGTGCCAGCAGCTTAGGTACAGGCTACCCACCTAACTATGGCTACACCTTC.

J is TRBJ1-5 and V is TRBV27; D is unclear. Germline V gene sequence: CDR1 MNHEY, CDR2 SMNVEV (reference sequence). The CDR3 runs to 11 residues. The V gene lost 9 bases and the J gene lost 10 bases, with 13 bases spanning the gap. The CDR3 bases are TGTGCCAGGGCGATAGCACGCCCCCAGCATTTT. It specifies CARAIARPQHF.